This T cell receptor (beta chain) was identified in a study of cytomegalovirus exposure and HLA in healthy donors. V was shortened by 0 bases and J by 2 bases, with 16 bases between the two germline ends. The CDR3 sequence is 18 residues long. Germline V gene lookup returns CDR1 MNHNS and CDR2 SASEGT. Method: immunoSEQ multiplex PCR; TCRdb's copy keeps in-frame clones and lacks some. The sample holds 250,000 to 300,000 clones, 80% to 90% seen once. Regarding the study as a whole: A list of around 150 TCR beta chains associated with cytomegalovirus was given.

A word on this clone: The antigen remains undetermined.

The J gene is TRBJ2-2, the V gene TRBV6-1; possible D gene TRBD1, 5 bases. The sequenced sample was PBMCs. The clonotype was recovered from a young woman in good health and CMV-seronegative. CDR3: CASSEALQGRANTGELFF. The CDR3 coding sequence is TGTGCCAGCAGTGAAGCGCTTCAGGGCAGGGCCAACACCGGGGAGCTGTTTTTT.